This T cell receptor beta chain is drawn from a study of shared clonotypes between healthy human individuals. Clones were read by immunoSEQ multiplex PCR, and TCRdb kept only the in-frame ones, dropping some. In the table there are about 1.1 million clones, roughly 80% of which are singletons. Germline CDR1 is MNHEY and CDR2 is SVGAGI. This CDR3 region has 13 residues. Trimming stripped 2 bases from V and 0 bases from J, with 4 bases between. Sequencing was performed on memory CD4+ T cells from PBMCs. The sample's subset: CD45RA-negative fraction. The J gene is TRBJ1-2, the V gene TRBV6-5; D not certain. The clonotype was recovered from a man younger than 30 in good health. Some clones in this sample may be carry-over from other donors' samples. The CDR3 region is CASSYEPNYGYTF. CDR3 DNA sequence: TGTGCCAGCAGTTACGAGCCTAACTATGGCTACACCTTC.